This T cell receptor (beta chain) was recorded in a study of blood T cells in healthy people across ages (dated by TCRdb to the mid-2010s). Context from the whole study: In model experiments, template switching captured roughly one uniquely barcoded TCR beta cDNA molecule for every two T cells. Two additional independent replicas of 1 million unique cDNA reads from the same blood draw were analyzed for two donors (one aged 18 to 30 and one aged 80 or older). To avoid experimental bias, donors of different ages were distributed randomly across sequencing lanes. Four age groups were formed from the donors: young (average 16 years), middle-aged (around 39), aged (approximately 60) and long-lived (around 80). Using deep sequencing normalized with unique cDNA molecular identifiers, the study measured how TCR beta repertoire diversity changes with age. Broad study findings and their caveats: As age increased, observed TCR beta diversity per million T cells dropped in a roughly linear way, and a significant reduction was already evident by age 40. Total diversity estimates from one million sequenced T cells were considered lower bounds and underestimates. The CMV infection status of donors was not known, potentially confounding age-related changes in expanded clonotypes. Because profiling used bulk unsorted PBMCs, naive and antigen-experienced compartments could not be compared conclusively. Compared with the aged group, the long-lived group had more naive CD4+ T cells, fewer expanded clones and increased TCR diversity, a pattern suggesting age selection. The percentage of naive T cells measured by flow cytometry correlated strongly with observed TCR beta diversity.

The CDR3 goes from the cysteine to the phenylalanine over 14 residues. Of all the DNA, just the CDR3 is kept, 42 bases in frame from base 1. Based on the germline V gene (reference sequence), the CDR1 and CDR2 sequences are MNHEY and SMNVEV. Cut back by 5 bases and 1 base, the V and J ends lie 11 bases apart. The donors were roughly 39 Caucasian individuals from Russia, aged 6 to 90 years, who were systemically healthy. Roughly 9.5 milliliters of peripheral blood were drawn from each donor into EDTA-treated Vacutainer tubes. PBMCs were isolated by Ficoll-Paque density-gradient centrifugation, with at least 7 million obtained per sample. Trizol reagent was used to extract total RNA from the PBMCs, yielding at least 6 micrograms per sample. The percentages of naive CD45RAhigh/CD27high T cells were determined by flow cytometry on a PBMC aliquot from every donor. This clonotype was observed a few times. Which antigen it targets is not known. No much larger clonotype is one base removed from it; base qualities were not supplied.

The library relied on 5' RACE. Instrument on record: Illumina HiSeq 2500. The second PCR ran for roughly 7 to 12 cycles and used a J-beta primer mix along with a sample-barcoded 5' primer. Each TCR beta cDNA molecule received a unique molecular identifier from a template-switch 5' adaptor carrying 12 random nucleotides. At least 3 million CDR3-containing paired-end reads were obtained from each sample. First-strand cDNA synthesis was performed from all RNA using the Mint cDNA synthesis kit, with priming by a TRBC-specific oligonucleotide. After uracil-DNA glycosylase treatment, a first 18-cycle PCR used universal primers M1SS and BC2_uni_R on all cDNA. The study's own analysis went as follows. For normalization, 1 million high-quality reads were randomly selected from each sample, with every read carrying a distinct molecular identifier. Instead of being binned into consensus sequences, reads that shared molecular identifiers were thrown out. MiTCR, set to a Q25 quality threshold and the strictest error-elimination algorithm, was used for CDR3 identification, clonotype clustering and error correction. A nonparametric unseen species model with Euler transformation was used to estimate a lower bound on total TCR beta diversity. Using fastp trimming at Q25 and MiXCR clonotype assembly, TCRdb reanalyzed the public sequencing data and kept in-frame beta chains. Each entry merges the rows of one CDR3 protein and shows their most common DNA and genes. The V and J calls come from TCRdb's annotation, not from the publication. This sample is represented by under 1,000,000 distinct CDR3 sequences; under 40% of them were singletons. The leading ten clones occupy 10% to 15% of the sample.

The receptor was derived from a man aged 18 to 30 in good health. Sequencing was carried out using blood. The chain is encoded by TRBV27 joined to TRBJ1-1; a weak D assignment points to TRBD1 (6 bases agree). The CDR3: CASSRGGRNTEAFF. The nucleotide sequence reads TGTGCCAGCAGTCGAGGGGGTAGGAACACTGAAGCTTTCTTT.